This TCR beta chain was identified during a study of blood T cell repertoires in COVID-19. In the authors' workflow: Estimation of nucleated cell counts was performed using reference gene primer amplification. Clones were read by immunoSEQ multiplex PCR, and TCRdb kept only the in-frame ones, dropping some. The V and J calls and clone size were taken over from that table, and D and trimming were inferred from the DNA. The sample lists about 160,000 clones, approximately 88% seen once, with approximately 6.6% in the top ten. The V gene lost 0 bases and the J gene lost 13 bases, with 8 bases spanning the gap. Germline CDR1 and CDR2: SGDLS and YYNGEE. CDR3 length: 12 amino acids. Adults between roughly 18 and 95 years of age took part from 24 US areas. Participants were placed into cohorts based on the clinical history they reported. Two consecutive negative NP/OP PCR tests, clearance, or resolved symptoms defined Cohort 3 recovery.

Sample: PBMCs or T cells enriched from blood (not recorded which). The clonotype originates from a woman aged 45-65 years who had recovered from COVID-19. This rearrangement joins TRBV9 to TRBJ1-6, with D tentatively TRBD1 (6 bases). The CDR3 DNA sequence: TGTGCCAGCAGCGTAGAGGGGGGGCCCCTCCACTTT. This sequence encodes CASSVEGGPLHF.